This T cell receptor beta chain appears in the sequencing data of a study of blood T cell repertoires in COVID-19. Clones were sequenced by immunoSEQ multiplex PCR, and TCRdb holds only the in-frame ones, with some missing. The sample includes 110,000 or so clones, around 74% seen only once; the top ten take 15% to 20%. The germline V gene has CDR1 MRHNA and CDR2 SNTAGT. The trim removed 4 bases at V and 5 bases at J, leaving 15 bases unmatched. The CDR3 runs 19 residues. What was sequenced was peripheral blood. The J gene is TRBJ2-5, the V gene TRBV6-4; 14 bases are shared with TRBD2. The clonotype originates from a woman in her seventies with acute or convalescent COVID-19. DNA for the CDR3: TGTGCCAGCAGTGCACCGGGACTAGCGGGGGAGCACCGCTCGGAGACCCAGTACTTC. Its translation is CASSAPGLAGEHRSETQYF.